In this sample, the clone carrying this T cell receptor (beta chain) turned up once. The sample originates from a study of Tregs in tolerant kidney transplant recipients. Trimming shortened V by 0 bases and J by 0 bases, and 11 bases separated the two germline ends. Germline CDR1 KGHSH, CDR2 LQKENI. The CDR3 totals 17 residues. Unstimulated regulatory T cells (CD4+CD25+CD127-), CD4+CD25- non-regulatory cells, CD4 and CD8 cells were FACS-sorted from thawed PBMCs. Produced via immunoSEQ multiplex PCR; TCRdb's table is partial and in-frame only. Seen here are about 120,000 clones, roughly 93% observed once, and the top ten hold more than 0.5%.

Sample: CD4+ T cells from blood. The chain uses TRBV18 and TRBJ2-2; D not certain. This receptor was identified in a human donor in good health. CDR3 residues: CASSPPYGRTNTGELFF. For the CDR3, the DNA is TGTGCCAGCTCACCACCGTATGGCAGGACGAACACCGGGGAGCTGTTTTTT.